This T cell receptor (beta chain) was recorded in a study of T-cell reconstitution after alpha-beta-depleted transplantation in children. Preparing the TCRbeta library involved the use of unique molecular identifiers. One entry per CDR3 protein, called by TCRdb with MiXCR from the PCR reads. The sample records 440,000 or so distinct CDR3 sequences, around two fifths being singletons. Note on this clonotype: Its antigen is not identified.

Broader study findings: Approximately two months post-transplant, alpha-beta T cells reportedly originated from several hundred expanded graft clones.

The material was PBMCs, obtained before TCRalphabeta/CD19-depleted stem cell transplant. The TCR sequence derives from a girl aged 2 to 9 with aplastic anemia, due to receive a stem cell transplant.

CDR3 coding DNA: TGTGCCAGCAGCTCCTCGGGCGGGATGACTTACGAGCAGTACTTC. Amino acids: CASSSSGGMTYEQYF. This chain uses TRBV7-9 with TRBJ2-7, with D possibly matching TRBD2 (6 bases). Germline V gives CDR1 SEHNR, CDR2 FQNEAQ (reference sequence). The CDR3 spans 15 residues. V lost 4 bases, J lost 4 bases, and 17 bases lay in between.